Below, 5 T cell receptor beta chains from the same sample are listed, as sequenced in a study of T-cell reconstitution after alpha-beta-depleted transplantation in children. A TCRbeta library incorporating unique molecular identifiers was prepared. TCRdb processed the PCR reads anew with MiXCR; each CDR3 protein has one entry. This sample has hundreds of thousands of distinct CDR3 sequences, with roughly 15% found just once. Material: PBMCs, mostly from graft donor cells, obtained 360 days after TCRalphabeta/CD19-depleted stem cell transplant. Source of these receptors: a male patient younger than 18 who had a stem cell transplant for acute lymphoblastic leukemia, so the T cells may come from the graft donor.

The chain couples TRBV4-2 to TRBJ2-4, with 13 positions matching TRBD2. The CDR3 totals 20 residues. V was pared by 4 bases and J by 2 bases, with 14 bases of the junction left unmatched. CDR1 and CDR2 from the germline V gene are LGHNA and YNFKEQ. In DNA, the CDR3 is TGTGCCAGCAGCCGCCGGACTAGCGGGAGTATTGTAGGTTCCAAAAACATTCAGTACTTC. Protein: CASSRRTSGSIVGSKNIQYF.

This CDR3 reads CASSPGLRSEQYF. For the CDR3, the DNA is TGCGCCAGCAGCCCCGGACTCCGCAGCGAGCAGTACTTC. The V call is TRBV5-1, the J call TRBJ2-7; maybe TRBD2 (5 bases). This CDR3 spans 13 amino acids. From germline, CDR1 is SGHRS and CDR2 YFSETQ. Trimming took off 4 bases at V and 6 bases at J, with 14 bases between the two ends. The variable domain in full, with the rest retrieved from reference TRBV5-1 and TRBJ2-7, is KAGVTQTPRYLIKTRGQQVTLSCSPISGHRSVSWYQQTPGQGLQFLFEYFSETQRNKGNFPGRFSGRQFSNSRSEMNVSTLELGDSALYLCASSPGLRSEQYFGPGTRLTVT.

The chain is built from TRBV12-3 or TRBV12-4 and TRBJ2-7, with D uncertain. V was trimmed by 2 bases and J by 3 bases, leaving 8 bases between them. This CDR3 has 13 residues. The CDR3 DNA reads TGTGCCAGCAGTTTATTCGCCATCTACGAGCAGTACTTC. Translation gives CASSLFAIYEQYF.

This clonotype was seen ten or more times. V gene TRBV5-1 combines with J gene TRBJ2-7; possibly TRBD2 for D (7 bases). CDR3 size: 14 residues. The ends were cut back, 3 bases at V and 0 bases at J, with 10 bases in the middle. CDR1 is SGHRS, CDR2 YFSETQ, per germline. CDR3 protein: CASSWGGLSYEQYF. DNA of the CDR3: TGCGCCAGCAGCTGGGGGGGGCTCTCCTACGAGCAGTACTTC.

The CDR3 protein is CSAARRDTQYF. DNA for the CDR3: TGCAGTGCTGCACGTAGAGATACGCAGTATTTT. V gene TRBV20-1 combines with J gene TRBJ2-3; D is uncertain. V gave up 5 bases and J gave up 5 bases, with 8 bases separating them. CDR1 DFQATT and CDR2 SNEGSKA come from the germline V gene (reference sequence). This CDR3 is 11 amino acids long.